This record covers a single TCR beta chain. This clonotype was recorded at least ten times. Which antigen it targets is not known. No base-level quality is on record; no much larger clone is a single base apart. The CDR3, from cysteine to phenylalanine, totals 11 residues. The DNA shown is the 33-base CDR3, in frame from base 1. V was cut back by 2 bases and J by 8 bases, leaving a gap of 4 bases between them. Stable Graves' hyperthyroidism was defined as the absence of progression to ophthalmopathy over 18 months of follow-up. Hyperthyroidism patients were newly diagnosed, had a disease duration of under 2 months, and were aged 18 to 65 years. Exclusion was applied to patients with uncontrolled infections, other autoimmune diseases, pregnancy or lactation. Clinical symptoms, serum thyroxine and TRAb, thyroid ultrasound, and orbital computed tomography formed the basis for the diagnoses. PBMCs were separated from 10 ml of fresh peripheral blood using Ficoll-Paque density gradient centrifugation. Trizol reagent was used to extract total RNA, and RNA quality was then checked on an Agilent 2100 Bioanalyzer.

The sample belongs to a study of T cells in Graves' hyperthyroidism and ophthalmopathy (dated by TCRdb to the late 2010s). The study in broad terms: Peripheral blood samples were taken at initial diagnosis, before any treatment was given. TCR V-J signatures able to tell the groups apart were searched for in a discovery cohort of some 97 patients, of whom roughly 42 had Graves' ophthalmopathy and around 58 had stable Graves' hyperthyroidism. Prospective prediction of ophthalmopathy was tested in an independent validation cohort consisting of 18 to 20 hyperthyroidism patients and 17 patients who later progressed to ophthalmopathy. The approximately 98 discovery patients were randomly divided into training and test sets at a 7:3 ratio. The study also compared thyroid tissue and blood T-cell repertoires from five or six Graves' hyperthyroidism patients. After blood sampling, hyperthyroidism patients were treated with methimazole at a starting dose of 30 mg daily, and ophthalmopathy patients were treated with high-dose intravenous methylprednisolone. The paper describes TCR Vbeta CDR3 sequencing of 140 or so peripheral blood samples, made up of roughly 45 ophthalmopathy patients, 70 to 80 hyperthyroidism patients and about 17 progressor patients. What the authors observed across the whole study: Sample size was not statistically predetermined, and blinding of investigators to group allocation was not performed. A 13 V-J signature model separated ophthalmopathy from stable hyperthyroidism, with approximately 87% sensitivity and about 81% specificity in cross-validation and 80%/75% in testing. Most expanded thyroid clonotypes (frequency above 0.001) were also detected in blood, suggesting blood repertoires may reflect thyroid immune responses. In validation, the model predicted progression to ophthalmopathy a median of 6.5 months before onset, with about 64% sensitivity and 72.22% specificity.

Amplification of TCR beta CDR3 regions was carried out from RNA transcripts. The first round of RT-PCR for the TCR CDR3 was performed with the HTBI primer set and the Qiagen OneStep RT-PCR kit. A second multiplex PCR round built the libraries, followed by size selection and purification. Libraries were sequenced paired-end with 100 bp reads on an Illumina HiSeq2000. Per the original workflow: SOAPnuke was used to process the raw data, throwing out any read that contained adapters or uncalled bases, had a mean Phred below 15, or lacked an exact constant-primer or identifier match. COPE v1.2.5 was used to merge the high-quality paired reads, and each unique nucleotide sequence was defined as a clonotype. MiTCR v1.1 was used to align clonotypes to the IMGT TRBV, TRBD and TRBJ reference segments. The analysis was restricted to V-J combinations with a frequency above 0.0001, which together covered 99% to 99.2% of the repertoires. The TCS score was defined as the ratio of F50 (clonal expansion) to E x V (chaos), calculated using BLOSUM62-based TCRdist between CDR3 peptides within each V-J. Welch's t-statistics and random forest reduced around 520 V-J features to 10 to 15, which were used in a naive Bayes classifier (R e1071). The public sequencing data were trimmed at Q25 with fastp and processed into clonotypes with MiXCR by TCRdb, which kept only in-frame beta chains. Each CDR3 protein appears once, grouped with its most common genes and DNA. TCRdb, not the original authors, processed these V and J calls. The sample table lists 300,000 to 350,000 distinct CDR3 sequences, roughly 14% of them with a count of one. The ten top clones hold around 24% of the sample.

The chain couples TRBV12-3 or TRBV12-4 to TRBJ1-3; the D gene cannot be named for sure. The source material was blood. The clonotype comes from a woman aged 25 to 45 with Graves' hyperthyroidism. CDR3 protein: CASSLRYTIYF. The DNA sequence reads TGTGCCAGCAGTTTAAGATACACCATATATTTT.